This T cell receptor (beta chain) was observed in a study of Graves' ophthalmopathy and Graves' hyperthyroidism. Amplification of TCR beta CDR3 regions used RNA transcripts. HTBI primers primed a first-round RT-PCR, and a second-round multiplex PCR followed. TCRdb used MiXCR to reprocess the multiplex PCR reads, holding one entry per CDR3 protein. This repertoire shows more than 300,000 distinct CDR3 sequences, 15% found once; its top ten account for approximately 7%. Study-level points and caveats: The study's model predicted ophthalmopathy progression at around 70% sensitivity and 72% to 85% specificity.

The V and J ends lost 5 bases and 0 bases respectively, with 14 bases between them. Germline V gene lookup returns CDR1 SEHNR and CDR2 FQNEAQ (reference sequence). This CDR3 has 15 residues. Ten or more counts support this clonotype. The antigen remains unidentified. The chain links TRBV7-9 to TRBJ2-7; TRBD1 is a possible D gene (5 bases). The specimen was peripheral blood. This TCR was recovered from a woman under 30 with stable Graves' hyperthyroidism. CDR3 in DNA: TGTGCCAGCAGCCAACCTTCGACAGACTCCTACGAGCAGTACTTC. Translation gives CASSQPSTDSYEQYF.